The 10 T cell receptor beta chains below all came from one sample that was sequenced in a study of early T cells in non-severe SARS-CoV-2 infection. In TCRdb, the 5' RACE reads were re-called with MiXCR into one record per CDR3 protein. The profile shows about 92,000 distinct CDR3 sequences, roughly 15% of them singletons. The sample taken for sequencing was whole blood. The receptor set was obtained from an adult who was a healthcare worker with PCR-confirmed SARS-CoV-2 infection or an uninfected control (not recorded which).

There are a few counts of this clonotype. The V and J genes are TRBV11-2 and TRBJ2-3, with 8 bases lining up with TRBD2. With V trimmed by 5 bases and J by 6 bases, 4 bases remained unmatched. In germline, CDR1 is SGHAT, CDR2 FQNNGV. There are 13 residues in the CDR3. The CDR3 bases are TGTGCCAGCAGCCAGGGACTAGAGGATACGCAGTATTTT. Its protein is CASSQGLEDTQYF.

The chain is built from TRBV20-1 and TRBJ2-3, with D unclear. This CDR3 has 14 residues. Trimming pared 5 bases from V and 0 bases from J, leaving 12 bases between. In germline, CDR1 is DFQATT, CDR2 SNEGSKA (reference sequence). CDR3 coding DNA: TGCAGTGCTCACCTCTCTCAAAGCACAGATACGCAGTATTTT. Translated, it gives CSAHLSQSTDTQYF.

This clonotype showed up just a few times. The rearrangement uses TRBV9 and TRBJ2-7, with a tentative D call TRBD2 (6 bases). The germline CDR1 and CDR2 sequences are SGDLS and YYNGEE. The CDR3 runs to 15 residues. Trimming took off 2 bases at V and 3 bases at J, with 15 bases between the two ends. In nucleotides, the CDR3 is TGTGCCAGCAGCGTCCAAGCGGGCACGCTCTACGAGCAGTACTTC. It specifies CASSVQAGTLYEQYF. Full variable domain (outside the CDR3, taken from reference TRBV9 and TRBJ2-7): DSGVTQTPKHLITATGQRVTLRCSPRSGDLSVYWYQQSLDQGLQFLIQYYNGEERAKGNILERFSAQQFPDLHSELNLSSLELGDSALYFCASSVQAGTLYEQYFGPGTRLTVT.

Only a few counts were recorded for this clonotype. This chain joins TRBV13 and TRBJ2-2, with D unresolved. Germline CDR1 reads PRHDT; CDR2 reads FYEKMQ (reference sequence). This CDR3 is 16 amino acids long. Trimming took off 5 bases at V and 2 bases at J, with 15 bases between the two ends. The CDR3 nucleotides are TGTGCCAGCAGCCCTTCCGGTAACCGAAACACCGGGGAGCTGTTTTTT. Amino acid sequence: CASSPSGNRNTGELFF.

The chain combines TRBV5-4 with TRBJ2-7; no clear D. Trimming stripped 4 bases from V and 0 bases from J, with 8 bases between. The CDR3 length is 13 residues. CDR1 SGHNT and CDR2 YYREEE come from the germline V gene (reference sequence). The CDR3 is CASSPTTSYEQYF. In DNA form, the CDR3 reads TGTGCCAGCAGCCCGACGACCTCCTACGAGCAGTACTTC. Variable domain in full (rest from reference TRBV5-4 and TRBJ2-7): ETGVTQSPTHLIKTRGQQVTLRCSSQSGHNTVSWYQQALGQGPQFIFQYYREEENGRGNFPPRFSGLQFPNYSSELNVNALELDDSALYLCASSPTTSYEQYFGPGTRLTVT.

The chain links TRBV7-3 to TRBJ2-4, with D unresolved. CDR1 is SGHTA and CDR2 is FQGTGA in the germline V gene. V was pared by 3 bases and J by 5 bases, with 8 bases between. This CDR3 contains 13 residues. CDR3 nucleotides: TGTGCCAGCAGCTTCCCGCCGGAAAACATTCAGTACTTC. It translates to CASSFPPENIQYF.

The chain has TRBV20-1 and TRBJ2-4; 8 bases fit TRBD1. The V gene end was trimmed by 6 bases and the J gene end by 5 bases; junction bases not matched to a gene: 12. The CDR3 totals 15 residues. Germline V lookup: CDR1 DFQATT, CDR2 SNEGSKA (reference sequence). In DNA form, the CDR3 reads TGCAGTGCCAGATCTTCACAGGGGGGCCAAAACATTCAGTACTTC. Protein sequence: CSARSSQGGQNIQYF.

This clonotype was observed at least ten times. The CDR3 loop reads CASSLWGYSGNTIYF. CDR3 bases: TGCGCCAGCAGCTTATGGGGGTACTCTGGAAACACCATATATTTT. This chain links TRBV5-1 with TRBJ1-3; D is possibly TRBD1 (5 bases). The V gene's germline CDR1 is SGHRS and CDR2 YFSETQ. This CDR3 has 15 amino acids. With 2 bases removed from V and 0 bases from J, the gap between germline ends came to 9 bases.

This sequence joins TRBV6-6 and TRBJ2-5; D perhaps matches TRBD1 (6 bases). The CDR3 is 13 residues long. Germline CDR1 reads MNHNY; CDR2 reads SVGAGI (reference sequence). The V end lost 5 bases, the J end lost 4 bases, and 11 bases lay between the germline ends. The CDR3 here is CASSPQGRETQYF. CDR3 bases: TGTGCCAGCAGTCCACAGGGACGAGAGACCCAGTACTTC.

This clonotype has only a few counts. The rearrangement links TRBV10-3 to TRBJ1-4; D gene uncertain. V was shortened by 2 bases and J by 5 bases, with 3 bases between the two germline ends. CDR3 length: 12 residues. The germline CDR1 and CDR2 sequences are ENHRY and SYGVKD. The CDR3 nucleotides read TGTGCCATCAGTGAGGTGAATGAAAAACTGTTTTTT. Translation: CAISEVNEKLFF.